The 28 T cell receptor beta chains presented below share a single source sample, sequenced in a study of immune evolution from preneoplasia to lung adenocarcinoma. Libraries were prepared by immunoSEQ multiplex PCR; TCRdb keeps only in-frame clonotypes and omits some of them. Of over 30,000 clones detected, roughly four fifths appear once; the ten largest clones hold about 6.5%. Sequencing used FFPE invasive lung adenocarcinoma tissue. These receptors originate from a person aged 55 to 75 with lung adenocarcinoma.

The DNA for the CDR3 is TGTGCCAGCTCACCACCCGGCAGGCTAATGAACACTGAAGCTTTCTTT. Translated, it gives CASSPPGRLMNTEAFF. The V call is TRBV18, the J call TRBJ1-1; D gene unclear. The ends were cut back, 0 bases at V and 0 bases at J, with 11 bases in the middle. Looked up from germline, CDR1 is KGHSH and CDR2 is LQKENI. CDR3 length: 16 amino acids.

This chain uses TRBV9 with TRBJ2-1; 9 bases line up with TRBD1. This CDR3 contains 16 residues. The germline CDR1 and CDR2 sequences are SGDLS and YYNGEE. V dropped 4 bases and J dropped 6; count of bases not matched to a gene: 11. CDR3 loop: CASSTRTGGAGNEQFF. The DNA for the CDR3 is TGTGCCAGCAGCACAAGAACAGGGGGCGCCGGCAATGAGCAGTTCTTC.

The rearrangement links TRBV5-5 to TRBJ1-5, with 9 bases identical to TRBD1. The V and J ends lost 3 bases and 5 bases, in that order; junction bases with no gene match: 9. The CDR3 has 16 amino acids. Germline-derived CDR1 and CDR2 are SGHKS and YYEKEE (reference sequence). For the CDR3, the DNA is TGTGCCAGCAGCTGGGGGGACAGGGCAGGGTATCAGCCCCAGCATTTT. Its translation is CASSWGDRAGYQPQHF. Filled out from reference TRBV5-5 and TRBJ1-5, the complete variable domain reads DAGVTQSPTHLIKTRGQQVTLRCSPISGHKSVSWYQQVLGQGPQFIFQYYEKEERGRGNFPDRFSARQFPNYSSELNVNALLLGDSALYLCASSWGDRAGYQPQHFGDGTRLSIL.

CDR3 amino acids: CASSQPGLAGANLTDTQYF. The CDR3 DNA reads as TGTGCCAGCAGCCAACCGGGACTAGCTGGAGCAAACCTCACAGATACGCAGTATTTT. The V call is TRBV14, the J call TRBJ2-3, with TRBD2 matching 9 bases. V shed 2 bases and J 2 bases; nucleotides not matched to a gene: 14. CDR1 and CDR2 (germline): SGHDN, FVKESK. The CDR3 runs to 19 residues.

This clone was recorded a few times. CDR3 loop: CASSEAGGVYQPQHF. The DNA for the CDR3 is TGTGCCAGCAGTGAAGCGGGGGGAGTTTATCAGCCCCAGCATTTT. The gene calls are TRBV2 and TRBJ1-5; weak D call: TRBD1 (5 bases). The V end lost 0 bases, the J end lost 5 bases, and 11 bases lay between the germline ends. There are 15 residues in the CDR3. Germline values: CDR1 SNHLY, CDR2 FYNNEI.

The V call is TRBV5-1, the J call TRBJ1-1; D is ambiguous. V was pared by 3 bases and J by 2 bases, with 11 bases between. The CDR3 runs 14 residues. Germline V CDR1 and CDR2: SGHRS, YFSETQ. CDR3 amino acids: CASSSSGENTEAFF. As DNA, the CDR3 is TGCGCCAGCAGCTCATCAGGAGAAAACACTGAAGCTTTCTTT.

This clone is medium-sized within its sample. CDR3 in amino acids: CASSLEVRTEAFF. As DNA, the CDR3 is TGTGCCAGCAGCTTGGAGGTCCGCACTGAAGCTTTCTTT. The chain uses TRBV5-4 and TRBJ1-1; no clear D gene. V dropped 0 bases and J dropped 4 bases, with 7 bases sitting between them. The germline CDR1 and CDR2 sequences are SGHNT and YYREEE (reference sequence). This CDR3 is built from 13 residues.

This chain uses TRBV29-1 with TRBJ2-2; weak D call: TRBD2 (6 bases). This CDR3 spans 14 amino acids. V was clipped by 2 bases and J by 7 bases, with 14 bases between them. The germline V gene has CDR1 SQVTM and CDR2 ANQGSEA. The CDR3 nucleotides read TGCAGCGTTGAACGAACGCGGGGAGGCGGGGAGCTGTTTTTT. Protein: CSVERTRGGGELFF.

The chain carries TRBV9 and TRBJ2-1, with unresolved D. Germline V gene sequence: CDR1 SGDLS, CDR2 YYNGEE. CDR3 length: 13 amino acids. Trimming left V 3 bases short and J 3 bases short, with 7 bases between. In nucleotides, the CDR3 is TGTGCCAGCAGCGCCGACAACTACAATGAGCAGTTCTTC. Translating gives CASSADNYNEQFF.

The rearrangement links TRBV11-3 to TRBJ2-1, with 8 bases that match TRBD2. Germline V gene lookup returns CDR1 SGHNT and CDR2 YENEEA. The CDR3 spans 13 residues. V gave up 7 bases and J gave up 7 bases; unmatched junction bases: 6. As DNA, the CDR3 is TGTGCCAGCATGGTAGCGGGACTAAATGAGCAGTTCTTC. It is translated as CASMVAGLNEQFF.

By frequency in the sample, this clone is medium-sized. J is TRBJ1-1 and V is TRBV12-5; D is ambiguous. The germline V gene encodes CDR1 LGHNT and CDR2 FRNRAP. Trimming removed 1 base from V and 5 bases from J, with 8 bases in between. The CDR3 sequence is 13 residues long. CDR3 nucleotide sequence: TGTGCTAGTGGTTTGGAAAGGAGAACTGAAGCTTTCTTT. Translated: CASGLERRTEAFF.

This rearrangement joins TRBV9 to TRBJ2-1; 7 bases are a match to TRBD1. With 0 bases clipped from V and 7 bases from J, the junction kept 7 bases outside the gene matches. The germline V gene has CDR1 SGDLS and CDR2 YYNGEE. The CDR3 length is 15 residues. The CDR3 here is CASSVVPSRGNEQFF. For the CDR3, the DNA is TGTGCCAGCAGCGTAGTACCCAGCAGGGGGAATGAGCAGTTCTTC.

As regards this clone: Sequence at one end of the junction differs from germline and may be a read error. The CDR3 is CASSMIEVEVFF. The CDR3 DNA is TGTGCCAGCAGCATGATCGAGGTTGAAGTTTTCTTT. This rearrangement joins TRBV28 to TRBJ1-1, with D hard to call. Germline V gene sequence: CDR1 MDHEN, CDR2 SYDVKM. This CDR3 is 12 amino acids long.

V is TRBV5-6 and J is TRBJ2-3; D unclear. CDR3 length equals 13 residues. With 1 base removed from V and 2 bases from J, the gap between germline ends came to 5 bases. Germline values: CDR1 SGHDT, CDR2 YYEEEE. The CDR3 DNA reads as TGTGCCAGCAGCTTGCCGAACACAGATACGCAGTATTTT. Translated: CASSLPNTDTQYF. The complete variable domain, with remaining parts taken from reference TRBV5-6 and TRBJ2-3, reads DAGVTQSPTHLIKTRGQQVTLRCSPKSGHDTVSWYQQALGQGPQFIFQYYEEEERQRGNFPDRFSGHQFPNYSSELNVNALLLGDSALYLCASSLPNTDTQYFGPGTRLTVL.

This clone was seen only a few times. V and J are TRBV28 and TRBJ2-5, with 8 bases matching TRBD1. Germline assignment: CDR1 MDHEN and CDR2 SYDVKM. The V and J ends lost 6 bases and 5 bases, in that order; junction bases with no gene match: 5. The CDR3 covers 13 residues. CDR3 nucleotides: TGTGCCAGCAGACGACAGGGGTGGGAGACCCAGTACTTC. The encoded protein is CASRRQGWETQYF.

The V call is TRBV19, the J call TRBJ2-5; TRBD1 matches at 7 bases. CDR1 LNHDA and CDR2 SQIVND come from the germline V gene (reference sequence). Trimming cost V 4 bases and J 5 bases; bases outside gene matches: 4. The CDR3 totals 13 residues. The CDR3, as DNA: TGTGCCAGTAGTAACAGGGGTCGTGAGACCCAGTACTTC. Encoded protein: CASSNRGRETQYF.

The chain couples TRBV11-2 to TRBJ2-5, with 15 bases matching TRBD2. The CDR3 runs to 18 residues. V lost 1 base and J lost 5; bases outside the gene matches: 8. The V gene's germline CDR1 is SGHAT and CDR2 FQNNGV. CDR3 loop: CASSLGARGLAGGETQYF. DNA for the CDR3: TGTGCCAGCAGCTTAGGAGCAAGGGGACTAGCGGGGGGTGAGACCCAGTACTTC.

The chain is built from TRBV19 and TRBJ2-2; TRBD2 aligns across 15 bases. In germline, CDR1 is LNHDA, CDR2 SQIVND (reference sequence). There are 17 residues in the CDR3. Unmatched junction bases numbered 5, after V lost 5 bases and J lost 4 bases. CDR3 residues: CASSSRTSGRGTGELFF. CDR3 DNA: TGTGCCAGTAGTTCCCGGACTAGCGGGAGGGGCACCGGGGAGCTGTTTTTT. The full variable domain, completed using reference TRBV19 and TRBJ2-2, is DGGITQSPKYLFRKEGQNVTLSCEQNLNHDAMYWYRQDPGQGLRLIYYSQIVNDFQKGDIAEGYSVSREKKESFPLTVTSAQKNPTAFYLCASSSRTSGRGTGELFFGEGSRLTVL.

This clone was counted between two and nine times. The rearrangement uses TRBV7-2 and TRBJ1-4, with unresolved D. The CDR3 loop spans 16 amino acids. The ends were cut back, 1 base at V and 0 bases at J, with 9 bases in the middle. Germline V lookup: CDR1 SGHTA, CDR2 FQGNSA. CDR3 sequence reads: CASSLDGRATNEKLFF. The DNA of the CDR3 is TGTGCCAGCAGCTTAGACGGGAGAGCAACTAATGAAAAACTGTTTTTT.

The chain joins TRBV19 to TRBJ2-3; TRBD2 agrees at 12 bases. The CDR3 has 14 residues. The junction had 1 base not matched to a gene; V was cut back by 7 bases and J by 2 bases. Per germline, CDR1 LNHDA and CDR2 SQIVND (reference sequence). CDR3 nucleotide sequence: TGTGCCAGTACTAGCGGGAGGGCCACAGATACGCAGTATTTT. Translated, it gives CASTSGRATDTQYF.

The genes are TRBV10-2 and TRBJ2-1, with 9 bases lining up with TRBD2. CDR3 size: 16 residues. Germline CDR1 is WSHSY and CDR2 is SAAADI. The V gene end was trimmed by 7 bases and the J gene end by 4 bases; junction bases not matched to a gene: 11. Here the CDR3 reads CASKSFGGGGYNEQFF. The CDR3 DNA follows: TGCGCCAGCAAGTCTTTCGGCGGGGGGGGGTACAATGAGCAGTTCTTC.

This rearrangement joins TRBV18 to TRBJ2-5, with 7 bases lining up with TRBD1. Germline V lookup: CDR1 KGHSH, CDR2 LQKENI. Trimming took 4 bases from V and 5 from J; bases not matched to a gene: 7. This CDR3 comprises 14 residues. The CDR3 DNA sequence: TGTGCCAGCTCACGACAGGGTGGATGGGAGACCCAGTACTTC. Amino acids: CASSRQGGWETQYF.

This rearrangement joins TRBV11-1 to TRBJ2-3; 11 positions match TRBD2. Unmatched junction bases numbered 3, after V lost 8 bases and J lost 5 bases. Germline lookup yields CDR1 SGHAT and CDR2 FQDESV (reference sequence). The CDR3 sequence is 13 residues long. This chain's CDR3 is CASLAGGGDTQYF. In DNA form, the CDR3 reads TGTGCCAGCCTAGCGGGAGGAGGAGATACGCAGTATTTT.

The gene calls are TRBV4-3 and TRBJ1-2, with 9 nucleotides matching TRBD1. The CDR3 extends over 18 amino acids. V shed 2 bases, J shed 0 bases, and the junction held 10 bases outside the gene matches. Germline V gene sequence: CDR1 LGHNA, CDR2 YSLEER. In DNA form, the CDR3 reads TGCGCCAGCAGCCAACCACAGGGGGCAATTCTTTCTAACTATGGCTACACCTTC. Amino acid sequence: CASSQPQGAILSNYGYTF.

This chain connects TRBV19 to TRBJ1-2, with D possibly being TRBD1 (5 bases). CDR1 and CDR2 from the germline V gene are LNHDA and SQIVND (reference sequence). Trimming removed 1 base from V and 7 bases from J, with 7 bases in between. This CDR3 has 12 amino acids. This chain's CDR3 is CASSIAGGGYTF. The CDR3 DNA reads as TGTGCCAGTAGTATAGCCGGGGGTGGCTACACCTTC.

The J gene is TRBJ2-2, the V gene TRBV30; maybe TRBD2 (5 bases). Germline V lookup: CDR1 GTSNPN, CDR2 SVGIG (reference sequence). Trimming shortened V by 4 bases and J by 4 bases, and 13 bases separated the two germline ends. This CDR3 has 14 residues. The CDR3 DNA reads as TGTGCCTGGAAGACTACCAGATCCACCGGGGAGCTGTTTTTT. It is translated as CAWKTTRSTGELFF.

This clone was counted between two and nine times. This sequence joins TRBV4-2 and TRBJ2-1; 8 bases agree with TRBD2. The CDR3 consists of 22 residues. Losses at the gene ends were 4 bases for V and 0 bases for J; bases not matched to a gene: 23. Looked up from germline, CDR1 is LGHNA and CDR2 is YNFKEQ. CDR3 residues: CASSRGRDVTGGPRSSYNEQFF. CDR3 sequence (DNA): TGTGCCAGCAGCCGGGGTAGGGACGTAACGGGAGGGCCCCGGAGCTCCTACAATGAGCAGTTCTTC.

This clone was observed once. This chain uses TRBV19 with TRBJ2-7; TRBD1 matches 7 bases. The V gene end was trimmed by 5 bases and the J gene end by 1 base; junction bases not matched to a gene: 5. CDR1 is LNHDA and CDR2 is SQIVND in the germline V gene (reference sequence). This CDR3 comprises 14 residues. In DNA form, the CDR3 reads TGTGCCAGTAGTGGGACAGAGGGATCCTACGAGCAGTACTTC. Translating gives CASSGTEGSYEQYF. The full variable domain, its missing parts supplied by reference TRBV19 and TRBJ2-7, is DGGITQSPKYLFRKEGQNVTLSCEQNLNHDAMYWYRQDPGQGLRLIYYSQIVNDFQKGDIAEGYSVSREKKESFPLTVTSAQKNPTAFYLCASSGTEGSYEQYFGPGTRLTVT.